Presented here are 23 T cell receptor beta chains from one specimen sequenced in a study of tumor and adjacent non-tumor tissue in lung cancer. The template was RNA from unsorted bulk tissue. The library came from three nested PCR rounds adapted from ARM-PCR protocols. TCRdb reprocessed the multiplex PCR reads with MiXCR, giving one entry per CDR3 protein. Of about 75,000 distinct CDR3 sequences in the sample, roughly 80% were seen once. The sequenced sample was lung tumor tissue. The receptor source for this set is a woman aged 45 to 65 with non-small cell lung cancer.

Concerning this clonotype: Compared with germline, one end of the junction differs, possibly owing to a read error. The CDR3 here is CASSDPEKGYEQYF. The CDR3 coding sequence is TGTGCCAGCAGTGACCCAGAGAAGGGGTACGAGCAGTACTTC. The V gene is TRBV10-1, the J gene TRBJ2-7; tentatively, D is TRBD1 (5 bases). The CDR3 contains 14 residues. In germline, CDR1 is WNHNN, CDR2 SYGVQD (reference sequence).

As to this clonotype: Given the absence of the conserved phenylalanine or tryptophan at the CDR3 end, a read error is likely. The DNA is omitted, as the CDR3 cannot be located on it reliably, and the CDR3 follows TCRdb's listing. CDR3 residues: CASASLEKPFL. This chain joins TRBV12-3 or TRBV12-4 and TRBJ1-4; TRBD1 is the table's D call, not checked against the DNA. The CDR3 totals 11 residues, both ends included.

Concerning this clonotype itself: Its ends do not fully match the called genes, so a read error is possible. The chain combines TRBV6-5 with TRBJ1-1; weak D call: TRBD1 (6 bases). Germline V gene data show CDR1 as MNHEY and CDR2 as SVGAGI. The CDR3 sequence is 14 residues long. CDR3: CASSLRAGGTDAFF. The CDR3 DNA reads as TGTGCCAGCAGCTTGCGGGCGGGGGGCACTGATGCTTTCTTT.

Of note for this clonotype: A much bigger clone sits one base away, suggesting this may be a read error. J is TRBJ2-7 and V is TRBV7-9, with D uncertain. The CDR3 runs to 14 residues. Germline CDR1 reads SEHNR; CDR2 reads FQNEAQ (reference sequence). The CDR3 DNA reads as TGTACCAGCAGCTTGACCGGCTTGCCCAGCGAGCAGTACTTC. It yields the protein CTSSLTGLPSEQYF.

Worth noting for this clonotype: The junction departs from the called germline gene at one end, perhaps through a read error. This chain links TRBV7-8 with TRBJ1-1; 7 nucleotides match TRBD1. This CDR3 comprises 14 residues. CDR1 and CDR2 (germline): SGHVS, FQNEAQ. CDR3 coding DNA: TGTGTCAGCAGCTTGGGTAGGGGGCTGACTGAAGGTTTCTTT. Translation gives CVSSLGRGLTEGFF.

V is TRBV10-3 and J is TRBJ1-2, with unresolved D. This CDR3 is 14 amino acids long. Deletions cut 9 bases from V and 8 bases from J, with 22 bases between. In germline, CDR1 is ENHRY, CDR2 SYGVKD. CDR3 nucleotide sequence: TGTGCCATGACTGAGCGTTCTGGGGATAGCGGCTACACCTTC. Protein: CAMTERSGDSGYTF.

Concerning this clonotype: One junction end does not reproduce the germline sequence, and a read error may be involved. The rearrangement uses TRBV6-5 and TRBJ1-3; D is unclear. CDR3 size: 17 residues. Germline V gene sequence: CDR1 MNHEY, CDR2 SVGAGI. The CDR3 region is CDSSYSYRATLGNTIYF. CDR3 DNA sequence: TGTGACAGCAGTTACTCGTACAGAGCCACCCTTGGAAACACCATATATTTT.

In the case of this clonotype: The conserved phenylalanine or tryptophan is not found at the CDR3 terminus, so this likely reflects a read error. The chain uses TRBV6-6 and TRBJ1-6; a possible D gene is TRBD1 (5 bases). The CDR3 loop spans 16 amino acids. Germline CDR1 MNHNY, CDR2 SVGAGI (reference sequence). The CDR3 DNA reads TGTGTCAGCAGTTCGCCCGGGGCGTCGGGCGATTCACCCCTCCACATT. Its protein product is CVSSSPGASGDSPLHI.

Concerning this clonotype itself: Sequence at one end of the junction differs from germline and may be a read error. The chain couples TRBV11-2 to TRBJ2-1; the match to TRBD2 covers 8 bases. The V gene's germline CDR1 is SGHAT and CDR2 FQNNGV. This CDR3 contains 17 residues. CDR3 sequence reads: CASSGGGGTEIWNKQFF. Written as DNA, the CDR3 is TGTGCTAGCAGCGGGGGCGGTGGGACGGAGATTTGGAATAAGCAGTTCTTC.

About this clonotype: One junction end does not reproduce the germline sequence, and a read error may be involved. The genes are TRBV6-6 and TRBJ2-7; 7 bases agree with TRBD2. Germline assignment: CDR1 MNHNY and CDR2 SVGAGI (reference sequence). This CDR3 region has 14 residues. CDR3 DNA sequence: TGTGGCAGCAGCAGGGAGGGAGGCGGGTATGAGCAGTACTTC. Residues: CGSSREGGGYEQYF.

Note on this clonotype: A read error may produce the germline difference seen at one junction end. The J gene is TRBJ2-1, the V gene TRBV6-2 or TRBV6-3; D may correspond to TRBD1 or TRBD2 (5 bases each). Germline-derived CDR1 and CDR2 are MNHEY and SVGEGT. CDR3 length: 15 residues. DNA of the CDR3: TGTGCCAGCAGGCGGACCCTCACGAGGGGCAATGAGCACTTCTTC. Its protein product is CASRRTLTRGNEHFF.

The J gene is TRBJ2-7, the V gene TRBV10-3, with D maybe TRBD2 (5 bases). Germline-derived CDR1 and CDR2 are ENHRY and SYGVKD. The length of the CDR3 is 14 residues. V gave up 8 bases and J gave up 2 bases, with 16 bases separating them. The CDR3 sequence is CAIVAVGDPYEQYF. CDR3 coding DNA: TGTGCCATCGTGGCAGTGGGAGACCCCTACGAGCAGTACTTC.

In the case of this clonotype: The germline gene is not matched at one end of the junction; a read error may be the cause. This CDR3 is CASGQVPGFNQPQHF. DNA for the CDR3: TGCGCCAGCGGCCAAGTCCCAGGGTTCAATCAGCCCCAGCATTTC. This chain joins TRBV4-1 and TRBJ1-5; D is possibly TRBD1 (5 bases). This CDR3 spans 15 amino acids. The germline gives CDR1 MGHRA, CDR2 YSYEKL.

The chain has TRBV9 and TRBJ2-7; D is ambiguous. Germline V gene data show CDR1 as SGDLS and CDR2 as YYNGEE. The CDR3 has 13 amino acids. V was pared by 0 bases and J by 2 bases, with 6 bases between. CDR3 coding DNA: TGTGCCAGCAGCGTAGACGGCACCTACGAGCAGTACTTC. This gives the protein CASSVDGTYEQYF.

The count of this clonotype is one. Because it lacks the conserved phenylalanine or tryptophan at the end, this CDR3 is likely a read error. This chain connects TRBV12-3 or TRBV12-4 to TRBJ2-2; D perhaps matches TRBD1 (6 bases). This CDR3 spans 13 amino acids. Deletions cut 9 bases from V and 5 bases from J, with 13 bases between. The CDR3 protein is CASRRQDTGELFL. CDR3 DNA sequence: TGTGCCAGTAGACGACAGGATACCGGGGAGCTGTTTTTA.

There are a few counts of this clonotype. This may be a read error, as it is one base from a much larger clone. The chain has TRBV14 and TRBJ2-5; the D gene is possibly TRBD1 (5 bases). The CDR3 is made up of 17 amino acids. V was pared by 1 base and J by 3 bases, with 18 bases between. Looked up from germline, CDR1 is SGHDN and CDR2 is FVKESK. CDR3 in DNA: TGTGCCAGCAGCCAAGGCCGGGTCCTACTCAGGGAAGAGACCCAGTACTTC. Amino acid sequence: CASSQGRVLLREETQYF.

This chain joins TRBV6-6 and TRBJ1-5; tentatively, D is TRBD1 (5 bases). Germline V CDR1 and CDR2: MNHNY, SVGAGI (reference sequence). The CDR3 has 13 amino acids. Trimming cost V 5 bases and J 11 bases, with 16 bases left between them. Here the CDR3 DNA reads TGTGCCAGCAGTCATGGGGCAGGGCAGTCCCAGCATTTT. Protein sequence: CASSHGAGQSQHF.

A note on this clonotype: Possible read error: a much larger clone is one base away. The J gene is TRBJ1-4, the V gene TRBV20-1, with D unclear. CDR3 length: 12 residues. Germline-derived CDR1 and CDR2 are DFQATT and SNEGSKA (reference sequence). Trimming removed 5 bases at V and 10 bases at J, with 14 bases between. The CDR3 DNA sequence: TGCAGTGCTGAGGACCCTATCGGAAAACTGTTTTTT. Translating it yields CSAEDPIGKLFF.

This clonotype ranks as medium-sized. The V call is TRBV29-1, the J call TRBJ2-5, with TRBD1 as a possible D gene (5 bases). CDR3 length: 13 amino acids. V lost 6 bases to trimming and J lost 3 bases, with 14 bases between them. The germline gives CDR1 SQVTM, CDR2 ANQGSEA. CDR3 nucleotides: TGCAGCGTCAGGGTGGGTTCGGAAGAGACCCAGTACTTC. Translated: CSVRVGSEETQYF.

CDR3 region: CASSRTGTGSHKQYF. The CDR3 DNA reads TGTGCCAGCAGCCGTACCGGGACAGGGAGCCACAAGCAGTACTTC. This sequence joins TRBV7-9 and TRBJ2-7; TRBD1 matches 9 bases. Germline values: CDR1 SEHNR, CDR2 FQNEAQ (reference sequence). The CDR3 runs to 15 residues. V gave up 5 bases and J gave up 8 bases; unmatched junction bases: 13. The variable domain in full, with the rest retrieved from reference TRBV7-9 and TRBJ2-7, is DTGVSQNPRHKITKRGQNVTFRCDPISEHNRLYWYRQTLGQGPEFLTYFQNEAQLEKSRLLSDRFSAERPKGSFSTLEIQRTEQGDSAMYLCASSRTGTGSHKQYFGPGTRLTVT.

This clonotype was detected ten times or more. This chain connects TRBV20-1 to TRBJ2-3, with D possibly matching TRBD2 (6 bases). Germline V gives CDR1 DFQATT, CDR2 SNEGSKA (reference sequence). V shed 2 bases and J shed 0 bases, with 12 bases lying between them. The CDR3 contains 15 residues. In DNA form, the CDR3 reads TGCAGTGCTAGAAACCCCGGGACTAGCACAGATACGCAGTATTTT. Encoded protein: CSARNPGTSTDTQYF.

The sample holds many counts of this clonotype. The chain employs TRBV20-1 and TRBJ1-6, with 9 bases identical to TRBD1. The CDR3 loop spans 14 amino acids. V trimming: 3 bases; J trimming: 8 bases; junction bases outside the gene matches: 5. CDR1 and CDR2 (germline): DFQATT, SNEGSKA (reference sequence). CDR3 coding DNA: TGCAGTGCTAGGGCGGGACAGGGCGATTCACCCCTCCACTTT. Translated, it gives CSARAGQGDSPLHF.

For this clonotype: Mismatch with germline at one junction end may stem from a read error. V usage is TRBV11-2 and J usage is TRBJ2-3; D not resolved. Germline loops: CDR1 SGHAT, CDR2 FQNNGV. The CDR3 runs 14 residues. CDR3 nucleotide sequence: TGTGCCAACAGCTTAGATCTGCTAGTAGATACGCAGTATTTT. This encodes CANSLDLLVDTQYF.